This TCR beta chain stems from a study of CXCR3-negative and CXCR3-positive naive CD8 T cells. UMI-tagged TRB cDNA libraries were built via 5' RACE. With the 5' RACE reads reprocessed, TCRdb shows one record per CDR3 protein and no DNA. The sample spans around 6,300 distinct CDR3 sequences; the ten largest clones claim approximately 1.2%. General observations from the study: Each naive subset displayed comparably high diversity, whereas memory CD8+ cells displayed much lower diversity. Naive cells, whether CXCR3-negative or CXCR3-positive, had similar TRBV-TRBJ usage, while memory cells differed.

The germline V gene encodes CDR1 SGDLS and CDR2 YYNGEE. The CDR3 sequence is 14 residues long. This clonotype is labeled medium-sized based on frequency. Its target is unknown. Sequencing used naive CXCR3- CD8+ T cells from blood. Subset: CD45RO-CCR7+CD27+CD95- naive CD8+ T cells lacking CXCR3 (TNR3-). This chain connects TRBV9 to TRBJ2-3; TCRdb lists TRBD1, though no DNA is available to test this call. This receptor was obtained from a human donor in good health. Some clones in this sample may be carry-over from other donors' samples. CDR3 region: CASSEQGYTDTQYF.